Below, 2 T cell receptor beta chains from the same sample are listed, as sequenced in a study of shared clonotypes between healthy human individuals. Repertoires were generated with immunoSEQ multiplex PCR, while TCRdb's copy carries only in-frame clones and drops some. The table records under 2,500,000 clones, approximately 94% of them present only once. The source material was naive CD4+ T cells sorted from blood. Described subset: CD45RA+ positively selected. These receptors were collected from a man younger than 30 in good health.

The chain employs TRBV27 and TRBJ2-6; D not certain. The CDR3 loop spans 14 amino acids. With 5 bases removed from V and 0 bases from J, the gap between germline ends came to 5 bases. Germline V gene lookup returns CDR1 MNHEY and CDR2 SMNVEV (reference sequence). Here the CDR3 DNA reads TGTGCCAGCAGTCCAGGCTCTGGGGCCAACGTCCTGACTTTC. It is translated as CASSPGSGANVLTF.

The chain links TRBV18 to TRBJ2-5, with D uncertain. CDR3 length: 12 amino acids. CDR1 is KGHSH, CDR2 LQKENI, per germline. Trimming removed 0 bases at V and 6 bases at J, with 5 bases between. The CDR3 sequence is CASSPPGQTQYF. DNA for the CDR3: TGTGCCAGCTCACCACCTGGGCAGACCCAGTACTTC.